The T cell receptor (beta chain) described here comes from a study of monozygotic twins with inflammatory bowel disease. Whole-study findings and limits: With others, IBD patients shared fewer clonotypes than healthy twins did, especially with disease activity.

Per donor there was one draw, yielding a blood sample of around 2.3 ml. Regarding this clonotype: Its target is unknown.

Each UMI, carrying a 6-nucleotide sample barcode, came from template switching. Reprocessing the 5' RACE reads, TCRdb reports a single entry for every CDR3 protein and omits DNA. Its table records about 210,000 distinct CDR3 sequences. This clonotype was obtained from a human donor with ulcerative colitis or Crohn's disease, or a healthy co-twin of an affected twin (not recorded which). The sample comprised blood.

The CDR3 loop is CASTRLSGGYNEQFF. The chain carries TRBV6-2 or TRBV6-3 and TRBJ2-1; there is no DNA to check the TCRdb D call of TRBD2. The germline V gene has CDR1 MNHEY and CDR2 SVGEGT. The CDR3 sequence is 15 residues long.